This record covers a single TCR beta chain. The data were taken from a study of blood T cell repertoires in COVID-19. Libraries were prepared by immunoSEQ multiplex PCR; TCRdb keeps only in-frame clonotypes and omits some of them. This sample has 170,000 or so clones, with 85% found just once. The germline gives CDR1 GTSNPN, CDR2 SVGIG (reference sequence). The germline V and J ends were trimmed by 5 bases and 5 bases, with 12 bases remaining between them. The CDR3 runs to 12 residues. The V gene is TRBV30, the J gene TRBJ1-1; perhaps TRBD1 as D (5 bases). The sample was PBMCs or T cells enriched from blood (not recorded which). The sequence was obtained from a middle-aged man who had recovered from COVID-19. CDR3 protein: CAWGQGKTEAFF. The CDR3 bases are TGTGCCTGGGGCCAGGGAAAGACTGAAGCTTTCTTT. Supplemented by reference TRBV30 and TRBJ1-1, the full variable domain reads SQTIHQWPATLVQPVGSPLSLECTVEGTSNPNLYWYRQAAGRGLQLLFYSVGIGQISSEVPQNLSASRPQDRQFILSSKKLLLSDSGFYLCAWGQGKTEAFFGQGTRLTVV.